This record covers a single T cell receptor beta chain. Its antigen is as yet unknown. The sample is drawn from a study of vaccination effects on CD4 cells after COVID-19. ViraFEST used viral peptide pools to expand antigen-specific CD4+ T cells before sequencing. Isolating CD4+ T cells followed more than eight days of culture. No vaccinee had earlier SARS-CoV-2 infection, and nucleocapsid antibodies were negative. Some clones are missing from TCRdb's copy, which holds only in-frame ones; the method was immunoSEQ multiplex PCR. The sample records 20,000 to 30,000 clones, approximately 70% being singletons. V was clipped by 0 bases and J by 7 bases; unmatched bases: 4. Germline CDR1 SGHRS, CDR2 YFSETQ. This CDR3 is 16 amino acids long.

This chain connects TRBV5-1 to TRBJ1-4; 12 bases agree with TRBD1. The sample in question was CD4+ T cells from PBMCs cultured with HCoV-OC43 spike peptides, obtained before COVID-19 vaccination. Subset here: HCoV-OC43 spike overlapping peptide pool stimulation. This receptor was identified in a human donor who received a COVID-19 vaccine. Here the CDR3 DNA reads TGCGCCAGCAGCTTGGGGGGACAGGGGGCTTCTGAAAAACTGTTTTTT. It specifies CASSLGGQGASEKLFF.